This TCR beta chain derives from a study of cytomegalovirus exposure and HLA in healthy donors. Findings and limits, study-wide: When presence/absence was analysed, sequencing depth was taken to be roughly uniform across donors.

Regarding this clone: Its antigen is not identified.

The PCR had 60 Vbeta and 13 Jbeta primers. Clones were sequenced by immunoSEQ multiplex PCR, and TCRdb holds only the in-frame ones, with some missing. The data hold 80,000 to 130,000 clones, with approximately 77% observed a single time. Nominally healthy donors provided the samples, though records likely missed some immune exposures. CDR1 is KGHSH and CDR2 is LQKENI in the germline V gene. V was shortened by 2 bases and J by 2 bases, with 15 bases between the two germline ends. The CDR3 spans 16 residues. Sequenced input: PBMCs. J is TRBJ1-1 and V is TRBV18; no clear D. The TCR comes from a male donor in good health and CMV-seropositive. CDR3 DNA: TGTGCCAGCTCACCAGCGACTTCGAGAGCTAACACTGAAGCTTTCTTT. It yields the protein CASSPATSRANTEAFF.